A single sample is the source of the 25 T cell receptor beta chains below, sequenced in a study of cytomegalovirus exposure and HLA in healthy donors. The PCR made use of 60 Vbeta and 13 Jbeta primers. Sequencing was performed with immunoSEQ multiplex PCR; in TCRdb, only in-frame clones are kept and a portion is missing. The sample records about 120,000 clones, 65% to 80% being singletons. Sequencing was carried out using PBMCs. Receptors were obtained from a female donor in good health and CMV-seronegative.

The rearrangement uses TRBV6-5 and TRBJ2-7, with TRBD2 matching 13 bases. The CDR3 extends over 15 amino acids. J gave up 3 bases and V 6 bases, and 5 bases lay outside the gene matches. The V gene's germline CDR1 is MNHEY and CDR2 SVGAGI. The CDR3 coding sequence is TGTGCCAGCAGCCGGACTAGCGGGGGTTTCTACGAGCAGTACTTC. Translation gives CASSRTSGGFYEQYF.

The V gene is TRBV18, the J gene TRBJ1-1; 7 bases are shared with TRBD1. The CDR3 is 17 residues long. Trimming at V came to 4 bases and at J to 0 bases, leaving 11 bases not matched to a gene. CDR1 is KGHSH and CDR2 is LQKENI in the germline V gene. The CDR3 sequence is CASSQKQGSGMNTEAFF. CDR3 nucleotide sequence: TGTGCCAGCTCACAAAAACAGGGGTCCGGTATGAACACTGAAGCTTTCTTT. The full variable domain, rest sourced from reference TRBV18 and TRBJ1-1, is NAGVMQNPRHLVRRRGQEARLRCSPMKGHSHVYWYRQLPEEGLKFMVYLQKENIIDESGMPKERFSAEFPKEGPSILRIQQVVRGDSAAYFCASSQKQGSGMNTEAFFGQGTRLTVV.

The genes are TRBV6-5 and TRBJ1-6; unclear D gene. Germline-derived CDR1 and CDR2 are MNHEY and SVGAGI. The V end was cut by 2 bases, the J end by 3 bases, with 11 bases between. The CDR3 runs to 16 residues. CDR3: CASSYGGGVYNSPLHF. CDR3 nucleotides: TGTGCCAGCAGTTACGGTGGCGGGGTCTATAATTCACCCCTCCACTTT.

The CDR3 DNA reads as TGCGCCAGCAGCTTAGTCGAGGCCCACGAGCAGTACTTC. Translation: CASSLVEAHEQYF. The J gene is TRBJ2-7, the V gene TRBV5-1; D unresolved. CDR3 length: 13 amino acids. Germline loops: CDR1 SGHRS, CDR2 YFSETQ. V was pared by 2 bases and J by 5 bases, with 11 bases between.

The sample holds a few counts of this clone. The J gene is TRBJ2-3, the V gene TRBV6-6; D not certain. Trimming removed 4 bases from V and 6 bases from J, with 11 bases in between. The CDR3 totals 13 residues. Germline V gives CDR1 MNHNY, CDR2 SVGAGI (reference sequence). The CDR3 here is CASSSLVGDTQYF. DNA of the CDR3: TGTGCCAGCAGTTCTCTAGTCGGGGATACGCAGTATTTT.

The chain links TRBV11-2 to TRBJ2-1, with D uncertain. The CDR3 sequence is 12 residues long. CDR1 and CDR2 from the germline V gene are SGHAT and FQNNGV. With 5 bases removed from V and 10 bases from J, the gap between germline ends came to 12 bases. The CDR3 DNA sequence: TGTGCCAGCAGCATTAGTGGGCCCGAGCAGTTCTTC. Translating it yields CASSISGPEQFF.

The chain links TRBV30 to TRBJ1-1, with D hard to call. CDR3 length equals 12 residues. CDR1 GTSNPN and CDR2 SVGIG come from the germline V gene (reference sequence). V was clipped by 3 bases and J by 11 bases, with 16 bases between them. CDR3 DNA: TGTGCCTGGAGCCCCGGGAGCCCCGTGGCTTTCTTT. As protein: CAWSPGSPVAFF.

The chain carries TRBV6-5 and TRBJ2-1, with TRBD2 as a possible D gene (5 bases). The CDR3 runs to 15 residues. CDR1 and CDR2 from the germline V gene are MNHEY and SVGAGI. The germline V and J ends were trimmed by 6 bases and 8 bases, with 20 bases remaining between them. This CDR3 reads CASSLLRAMGDEQFF. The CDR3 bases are TGTGCCAGCAGCCTGTTGCGGGCCATGGGCGATGAGCAGTTCTTC.

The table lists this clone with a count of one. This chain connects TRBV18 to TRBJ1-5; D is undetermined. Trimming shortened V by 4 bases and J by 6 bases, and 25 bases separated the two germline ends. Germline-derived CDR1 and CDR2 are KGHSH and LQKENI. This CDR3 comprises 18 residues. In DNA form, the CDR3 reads TGTGCCAGCTCACTTCTGGGAGGGAGGGCCGATAGGATTCAGCCCCAGCATTTT. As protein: CASSLLGGRADRIQPQHF.

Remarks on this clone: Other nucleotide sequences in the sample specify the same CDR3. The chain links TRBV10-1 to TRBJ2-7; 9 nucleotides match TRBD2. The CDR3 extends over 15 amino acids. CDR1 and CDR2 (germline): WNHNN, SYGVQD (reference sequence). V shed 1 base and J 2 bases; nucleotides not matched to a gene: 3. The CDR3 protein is CASSEWSSGAYEQYF. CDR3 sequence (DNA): TGCGCCAGCAGTGAGTGGTCTAGCGGGGCCTACGAGCAGTACTTC.

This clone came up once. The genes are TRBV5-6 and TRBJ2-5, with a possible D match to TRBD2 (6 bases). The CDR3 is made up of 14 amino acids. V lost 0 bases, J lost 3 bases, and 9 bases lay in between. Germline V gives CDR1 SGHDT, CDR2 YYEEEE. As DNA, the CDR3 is TGTGCCAGCAGCTTGGCCGGCGGGGAAGAGACCCAGTACTTC. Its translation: CASSLAGGEETQYF.

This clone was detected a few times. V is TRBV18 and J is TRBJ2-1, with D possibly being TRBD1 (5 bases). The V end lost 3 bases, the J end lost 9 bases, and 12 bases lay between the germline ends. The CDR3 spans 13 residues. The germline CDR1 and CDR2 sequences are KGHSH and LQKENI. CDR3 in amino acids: CASSPSRGFEQFF. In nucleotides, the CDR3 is TGTGCCAGCTCACCGAGTAGGGGTTTTGAGCAGTTCTTC.

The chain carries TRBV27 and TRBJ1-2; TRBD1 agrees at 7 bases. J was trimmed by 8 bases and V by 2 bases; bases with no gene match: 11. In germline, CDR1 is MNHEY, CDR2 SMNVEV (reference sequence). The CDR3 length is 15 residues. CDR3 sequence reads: CASSLLPDRDSGYTF. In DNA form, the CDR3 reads TGTGCCAGCAGTTTACTACCTGACAGGGATAGCGGCTACACCTTC.

In nucleotides, the CDR3 is TGTGCCAGCAGTGAAGCGAACCGGGGCGGGGCGGGAGAGACCCAGTACTTC. This gives the protein CASSEANRGGAGETQYF. This chain links TRBV6-1 with TRBJ2-5; possibly TRBD2 for D (6 bases). CDR1 and CDR2 from the germline V gene are MNHNS and SASEGT. Trimming pared 0 bases from V and 4 bases from J, leaving 18 bases between. The CDR3 is 17 residues long.

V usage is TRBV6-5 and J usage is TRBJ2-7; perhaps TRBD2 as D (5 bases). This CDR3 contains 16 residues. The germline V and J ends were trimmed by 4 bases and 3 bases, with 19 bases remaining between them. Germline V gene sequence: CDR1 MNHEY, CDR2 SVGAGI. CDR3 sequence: CASSSPSRTGYYEQYF. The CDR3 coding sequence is TGTGCCAGCAGTTCTCCTTCCCGGACGGGATACTACGAGCAGTACTTC.

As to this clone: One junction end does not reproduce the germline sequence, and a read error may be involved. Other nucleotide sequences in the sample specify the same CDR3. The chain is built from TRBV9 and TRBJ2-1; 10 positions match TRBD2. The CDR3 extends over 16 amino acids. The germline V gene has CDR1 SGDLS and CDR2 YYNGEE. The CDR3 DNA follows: TGCGCCAGCAGCGTAGATAGCGGGGGGCCCTACAATGAGCAGTTCTTC. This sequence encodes CASSVDSGGPYNEQFF.

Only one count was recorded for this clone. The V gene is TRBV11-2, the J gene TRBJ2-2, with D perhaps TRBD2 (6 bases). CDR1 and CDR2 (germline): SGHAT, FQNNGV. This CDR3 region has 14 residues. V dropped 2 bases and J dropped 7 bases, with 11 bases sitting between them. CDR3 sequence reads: CASSLRLVVGELFF. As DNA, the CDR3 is TGTGCCAGCAGCTTAAGACTAGTGGTCGGGGAGCTGTTTTTT.

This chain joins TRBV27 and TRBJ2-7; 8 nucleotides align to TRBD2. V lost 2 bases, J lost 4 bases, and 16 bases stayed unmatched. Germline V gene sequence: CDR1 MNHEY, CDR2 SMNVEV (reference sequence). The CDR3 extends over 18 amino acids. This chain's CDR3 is CASSLLNLSGGKGYEQYF. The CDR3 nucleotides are TGTGCCAGCAGTTTACTTAATTTGTCGGGAGGGAAAGGTTACGAGCAGTACTTC.

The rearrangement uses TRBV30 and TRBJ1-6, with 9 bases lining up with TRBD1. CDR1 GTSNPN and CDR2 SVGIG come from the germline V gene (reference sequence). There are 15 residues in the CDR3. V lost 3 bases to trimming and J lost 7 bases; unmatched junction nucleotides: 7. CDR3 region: CAWRRSGTGNSPLHF. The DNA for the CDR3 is TGTGCCTGGAGACGATCCGGGACAGGGAATTCACCCCTCCACTTT.

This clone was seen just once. CDR3 sequence (DNA): TGTGCCAGCAGCCTAACCCCCACGGATTCACCCCTCCACTTT. It codes for CASSLTPTDSPLHF. The rearrangement joins TRBV9 to TRBJ1-6, with D hard to call. The germline V and J ends were trimmed by 4 bases and 8 bases, with 13 bases remaining between them. Per the germline V gene, CDR1 is SGDLS and CDR2 is YYNGEE. This CDR3 has 14 amino acids.

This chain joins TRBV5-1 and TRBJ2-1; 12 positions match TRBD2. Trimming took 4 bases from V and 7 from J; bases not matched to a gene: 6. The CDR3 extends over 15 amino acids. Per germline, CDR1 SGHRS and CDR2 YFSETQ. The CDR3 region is CASSGGLAGSNEQFF. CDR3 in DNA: TGCGCCAGCAGCGGCGGACTAGCGGGGTCGAATGAGCAGTTCTTC.

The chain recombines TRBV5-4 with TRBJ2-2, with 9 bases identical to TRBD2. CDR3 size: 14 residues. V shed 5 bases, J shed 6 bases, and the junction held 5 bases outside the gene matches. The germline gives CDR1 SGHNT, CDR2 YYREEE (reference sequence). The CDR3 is CASSSGLAPGELFF. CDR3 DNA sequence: TGTGCCAGCAGTTCGGGACTAGCCCCCGGGGAGCTGTTTTTT.

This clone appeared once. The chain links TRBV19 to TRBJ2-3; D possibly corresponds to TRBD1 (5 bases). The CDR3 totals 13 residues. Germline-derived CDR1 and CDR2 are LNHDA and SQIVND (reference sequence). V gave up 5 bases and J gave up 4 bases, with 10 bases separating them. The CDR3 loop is CASSQGDADTQYF. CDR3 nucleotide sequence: TGTGCCAGTAGTCAGGGCGACGCAGATACGCAGTATTTT.

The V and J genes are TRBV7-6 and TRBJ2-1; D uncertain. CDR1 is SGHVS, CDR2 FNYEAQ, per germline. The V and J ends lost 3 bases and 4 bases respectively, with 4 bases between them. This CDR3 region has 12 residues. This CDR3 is CASSFAYNEQFF. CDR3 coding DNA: TGTGCCAGCAGCTTCGCGTACAATGAGCAGTTCTTC.

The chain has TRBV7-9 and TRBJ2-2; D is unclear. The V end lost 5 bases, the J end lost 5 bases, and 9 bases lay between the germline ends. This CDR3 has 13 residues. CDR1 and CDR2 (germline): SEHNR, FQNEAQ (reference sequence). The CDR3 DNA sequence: TGTGCCAGCAGCCGAGAACCGACCGGGGAGCTGTTTTTT. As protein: CASSREPTGELFF. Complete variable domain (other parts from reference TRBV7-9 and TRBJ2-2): DTGVSQNPRHKITKRGQNVTFRCDPISEHNRLYWYRQTLGQGPEFLTYFQNEAQLEKSRLLSDRFSAERPKGSFSTLEIQRTEQGDSAMYLCASSREPTGELFFGEGSRLTVL.